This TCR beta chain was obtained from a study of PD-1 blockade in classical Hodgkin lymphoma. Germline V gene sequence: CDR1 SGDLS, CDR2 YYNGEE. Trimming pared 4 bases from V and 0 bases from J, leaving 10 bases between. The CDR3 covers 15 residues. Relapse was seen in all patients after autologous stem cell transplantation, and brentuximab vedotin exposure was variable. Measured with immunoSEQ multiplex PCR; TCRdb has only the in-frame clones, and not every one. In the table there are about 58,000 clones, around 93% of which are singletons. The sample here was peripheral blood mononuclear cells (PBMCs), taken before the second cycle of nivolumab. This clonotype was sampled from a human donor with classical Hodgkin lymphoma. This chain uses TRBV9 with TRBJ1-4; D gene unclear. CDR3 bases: TGTGCCAGCAGCACCGGACCGGCAACTAATGAAAAACTGTTTTTT. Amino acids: CASSTGPATNEKLFF.